One sample yielded the 8 T cell receptor beta chains listed below, sequenced in a study of T cells in Graves' hyperthyroidism and ophthalmopathy (dated by TCRdb to the late 2010s). The method was multiplex PCR. Instrument used: Illumina HiSeq 2000. Amplification of TCR beta CDR3 regions was carried out from RNA transcripts. A first-round RT-PCR of the TCR CDR3 used the HTBI primer set with the Qiagen OneStep RT-PCR kit. The public reads were reprocessed in TCRdb via fastp at Q25 and MiXCR, keeping in-frame beta chains. Records with the same CDR3 protein are collapsed into one entry carrying the most frequent genes and DNA. The sample has hundreds of thousands of distinct CDR3 sequences on record, around 26% of them singletons. The ten largest clonotypes hold about a third of the sample. The sample consisted of blood. The receptors stem from a woman in her 40s with Graves' ophthalmopathy.

This clonotype was observed at least ten times. The gene calls are TRBV27 and TRBJ2-7, with D perhaps matching TRBD2 (6 bases). The CDR3 extends over 14 amino acids. Germline lookup yields CDR1 MNHEY and CDR2 SMNVEV (reference sequence). Trimming took off 3 bases at V and 6 bases at J, with 15 bases between the two ends. The CDR3 loop is CASSFLSSEIEQYF. The DNA for the CDR3 is TGTGCCAGCAGTTTCCTCTCTAGCGAGATCGAGCAGTACTTC.

This clonotype was detected only a few times. V gene TRBV24-1 combines with J gene TRBJ2-5; TRBD1 aligns across 8 bases. Germline CDR1 KGHDR, CDR2 SFDVKD. V was pared by 2 bases and J by 3 bases, with 7 bases of the junction left unmatched. The CDR3 sequence is 16 residues long. For the CDR3, the DNA is TGTGCCACCAGTGATTCAACAGGGGGGAAAAAAGAGACCCAGTACTTC. Amino acids: CATSDSTGGKKETQYF.

A note on this clonotype: A much larger clone sits a single nucleotide away, making a read error possible. The chain joins TRBV28 to TRBJ2-7; 10 bases align to TRBD2. The V segment lost 2 bases and the J segment 2 bases; nucleotides outside the gene matches: 12. Germline V CDR1 and CDR2: MDHEN, SYDVKM. The CDR3 runs 18 residues. CDR3 region: CASSLRSLAGVGPYEQYV. In nucleotides, the CDR3 is TGTGCCAGCAGTTTAAGATCCCTAGCGGGAGTAGGACCCTACGAGCAGTACGTC.

This clonotype came up many times. The chain is built from TRBV6-5 and TRBJ1-2; no reliable D call. Deletions cut 6 bases from V and 7 bases from J, with 18 bases between. CDR1 is MNHEY and CDR2 is SVGAGI in the germline V gene. This CDR3 comprises 14 residues. The CDR3 bases are TGTGCCAGCAGCGGCACACAGCGCACCTCTGGCTACACCTTC. Encoded protein: CASSGTQRTSGYTF.

This clonotype was detected many times. The chain has TRBV7-3 and TRBJ2-2, with unresolved D. The germline V and J ends were trimmed by 4 bases and 5 bases, with 8 bases remaining between them. CDR1 SGHTA and CDR2 FQGTGA come from the germline V gene. This CDR3 is 13 amino acids long. CDR3 DNA: TGTGCCAGCAGCTACGGTGGGACCGGGGAGCTGTTTTTT. Translating gives CASSYGGTGELFF. The full variable domain, completed using reference TRBV7-3 and TRBJ2-2, is GAGVSQTPSNKVTEKGKYVELRCDPISGHTALYWYRQSLGQGPEFLIYFQGTGAADDSGLPNDRFFAVRPEGSVSTLKIQRTERGDSAVYLCASSYGGTGELFFGEGSRLTVL.

This clonotype was seen ten or more times. This chain connects TRBV20-1 to TRBJ2-7, with 10 bases that match TRBD1. The CDR3 runs to 14 residues. J gave up 3 bases and V 3 bases, and 5 bases lay outside the gene matches. Germline CDR1 reads DFQATT; CDR2 reads SNEGSKA (reference sequence). CDR3 residues: CSASGTGVGYEQYF. CDR3 bases: TGCAGTGCTAGTGGGACAGGGGTTGGCTACGAGCAGTACTTC.

The chain is built from TRBV15 and TRBJ1-2; D is unclear. The CDR3 is made up of 17 amino acids. CDR1 and CDR2 (germline): LNHNV, YYDKDF (reference sequence). V lost 1 base and J 0 bases, leaving 15 bases between the germline ends. For the CDR3, the DNA is TGTGCCACCAGCAGAGGGGGAGGAGAGCCCACTAACTATGGCTACACCTTC. Its protein is CATSRGGGEPTNYGYTF.

This clonotype appeared a few times. The gene calls are TRBV6-1 and TRBJ1-1; D is unclear. The V end was cut by 4 bases, the J end by 0 bases, with 15 bases between. The CDR3 contains 16 residues. Germline loops: CDR1 MNHNS, CDR2 SASEGT. CDR3 sequence reads: CASSGGFIPLNTEAFF. CDR3 nucleotide sequence: TGTGCCAGCAGTGGAGGCTTCATACCGCTGAACACTGAAGCTTTCTTT.